This T cell receptor beta chain originates from a study of cytomegalovirus exposure and HLA in healthy donors. Overall study findings and caveats: Most subjects had HLA-A and HLA-B alleles reportedly predicted accurately by TCR beta sequences. The study assumed roughly uniform donor sequencing depth for presence/absence analyses.

CDR3 length: 16 amino acids. V lost 5 bases to trimming and J lost 1 base, with 17 bases between them. Germline assignment: CDR1 SGHVS and CDR2 FQNEAQ. Concerning this clone itself: Its specificity is not known.

The PCR ran on 60 Vbeta and 13 Jbeta primers. The assay was immunoSEQ multiplex PCR, and TCRdb's table has in-frame clones only and misses some. The data show more than 95,000 clones, about 83% seen once. The origin of this receptor is a man between 18 and 29 years old in good health and CMV-seronegative. Sequencing used PBMCs. The chain uses TRBV7-8 and TRBJ1-1, with D unresolved. This CDR3 reads CASSLQPGVGNTEAFF. The CDR3 DNA follows: TGTGCCAGCAGCCTGCAACCGGGAGTCGGGAACACTGAAGCTTTCTTT. Full variable domain (outside the CDR3, taken from reference TRBV7-8 and TRBJ1-1): GAGVSQSPRYKVAKRGQDVALRCDPISGHVSLFWYQQALGQGPEFLTYFQNEAQLDKSGLPSDRFFAERPEGSVSTLKIQRTQQEDSAVYLCASSLQPGVGNTEAFFGQGTRLTVV.